Listed below are T cell receptor beta chains from one sample, sequenced in a study of Tregs in tolerant kidney transplant recipients. Using immunoSEQ multiplex PCR, the repertoire was profiled, and TCRdb retains in-frame clones only, with some absent. In the table there are some 68,000 clones, roughly 84% of which are singletons. Sequenced: CD4+ T cells from blood. All receptors come from a human donor in good health. Each CDR3 is given with its conserved first and last residue. D genes are given only for firm matches. Not every row has a clone size; where given, it reads once, few, many or a size class.

clone_size	v_call	d_call	j_call	cdr3_aa	cdr3_nt
NA	TRBV10-3	NA	TRBJ2-3	CAISWDKEDTQYF	TGTGCCATCAGTTGGGACAAAGAGGATACGCAGTATTTT
NA	TRBV9	NA	TRBJ1-1	CASSKQGTNTEAFF	TGTGCCAGCAGCAAGCAGGGGACCAACACTGAAGCTTTCTTT
once	TRBV7-8	TRBD2	TRBJ2-3	CASSLRSLATSDTQYF	TGTGCCAGCAGCTTACGGTCACTAGCGACCTCAGATACGCAGTATTTT
once	TRBV25-1	NA	TRBJ2-5	CASSDELAMYQETQYF	TGTGCCAGCAGTGATGAACTAGCTATGTACCAAGAGACCCAGTACTTC
NA	TRBV5-1	NA	TRBJ2-5	CASSSDFETQYF	TGCGCCAGCAGCTCGGACTTCGAGACCCAGTACTTC
NA	TRBV30	NA	TRBJ1-3	CAWSVQISGNTIYF	TGTGCCTGGAGTGTACAAATCTCTGGAAACACCATATATTTT
NA	TRBV9	NA	TRBJ2-5	CASSPKVFQETQYF	TGTGCCAGCAGCCCAAAGGTTTTTCAAGAGACCCAGTACTTC
NA	TRBV4-1	TRBD1	TRBJ1-5	CASRGWDRANQPQHF	TGCGCCAGCAGGGGCTGGGACAGGGCAAATCAGCCCCAGCATTTT
once	TRBV6-6	NA	TRBJ1-4	CASSYRGYEKLFF	TGTGCCAGCAGTTACAGGGGCTATGAAAAACTGTTTTTT
NA	TRBV4-2	NA	TRBJ1-2	CASSQASLLGIDGYTF	TGTGCCAGCAGCCAAGCCTCCCTGTTGGGAATAGATGGCTACACCTTC
once	TRBV5-1	TRBD2	TRBJ2-1	CASSPLAGVEDNEQFF	TGCGCCAGCAGTCCACTAGCGGGGGTGGAAGACAATGAGCAGTTCTTC
NA	TRBV15	TRBD1	TRBJ2-7	CATSRALGQGVDEQYF	TGTGCCACCAGCAGAGCTCTGGGACAGGGTGTCGACGAGCAGTACTTC
few	TRBV7-2	TRBD2	TRBJ2-3	CASSTASGTTDTQYF	TGTGCCAGCAGCACAGCTAGCGGGACCACAGATACGCAGTATTTT
NA	TRBV7-2	NA	TRBJ2-7	CASSNPESEQYF	TGTGCCAGCAGTAATCCCGAGAGCGAGCAGTACTTC
NA	TRBV9	NA	TRBJ1-3	CASRITSGFPGNTIYF	TGTGCCAGCAGGATCACGTCAGGATTTCCTGGAAACACCATATATTTT
NA	TRBV9	NA	TRBJ2-1	CASSVAVSGFHEQFF	TGTGCCAGCAGCGTAGCTGTAAGCGGGTTCCATGAGCAGTTCTTC
NA	TRBV9	TRBD2	TRBJ2-1	CASSTRTSGGYNEQFF	TGTGCCAGCAGCACCCGGACTAGCGGGGGCTACAATGAGCAGTTCTTC
NA	TRBV19	NA	TRBJ2-7	CASSTPGAVSYEQYF	TGTGCCAGTAGTACCCCGGGGGCTGTGTCGTACGAGCAGTACTTC
NA	TRBV6-5	NA	TRBJ2-3	CASSYSGRITDTQYF	TGTGCCAGCAGTTACTCGGGGCGGATTACAGATACGCAGTATTTT
NA	TRBV9	NA	TRBJ1-2	CASSAPSGGSYYGYTF	TGTGCCAGCAGCGCCCCATCAGGTGGCAGCTACTATGGCTACACCTTC
NA	TRBV6-6	NA	TRBJ1-3	CASQVGNTIYF	TGTGCCAGCCAAGTCGGAAACACCATATATTTT
NA	TRBV21-1	NA	TRBJ2-4	CASSKRGPGEGNWAKNIQYF	TGTGCCAGCAGCAAAAGGGGACCGGGAGAAGGTAATTGGGCCAAAAACATTCAGTACTTC
NA	TRBV14	TRBD2	TRBJ2-1	CASSRPGLANEQFF	TGTGCCAGCAGCCGACCCGGACTAGCGAACGAGCAGTTCTTC
NA	TRBV5-1	NA	TRBJ1-3	CASSLSTGAGNTIYF	TGCGCCAGCAGCTTGTCAACAGGAGCTGGAAACACCATATATTTT
NA	TRBV30	NA	TRBJ1-2	CAWSSLFPGEHGYTF	TGTGCCTGGAGTAGTCTTTTCCCCGGCGAGCATGGCTACACCTTC
NA	TRBV19	NA	TRBJ2-1	CASSIPLGTPYNEQFF	TGTGCCAGTAGTATTCCCCTCGGGACACCATACAATGAGCAGTTCTTC
NA	TRBV7-3	TRBD1	TRBJ1-2	CASSLSLRDRGLANYGYTF	TGTGCCAGCAGCTTAAGCCTCCGGGACAGGGGCCTCGCTAACTATGGCTACACCTTC
NA	TRBV19	TRBD2	TRBJ2-3	CASSLGTSGRGPDTQYF	TGTGCCAGTAGTCTAGGGACTAGCGGGAGGGGACCAGATACGCAGTATTTT
NA	TRBV7-9	NA	TRBJ2-5	CASSGDTLRETQYF	TGTGCCAGCAGCGGGGACACCCTTAGGGAGACCCAGTACTTC